Reported below is one T cell receptor (beta chain). This sample is drawn from a study of TIL therapy for anti-PD-1-resistant metastatic lung cancer. Background on the study: Tumors had a median PD-L1 proportion score of around 6%.

Sample time point: pre-treatment sample, taken before nivolumab and TIL therapy. Most excised metastases sampled were pleural nodules or supraclavicular lymph nodes. Progressing patients received lymphodepletion, expanded TIL infusion and IL-2. The V end was cut by 5 bases, the J end by 2 bases, with 8 bases between. Germline V gene lookup returns CDR1 MNHEY and CDR2 SMNVEV (reference sequence). The CDR3 is 13 amino acids. Sequencing used immunoSEQ v3. Sequencing depth was 1.9 million or so read pairs for survey level, about 5-6 million for deep. Sequencing was performed with immunoSEQ multiplex PCR; in TCRdb, only in-frame clones are kept and a portion is missing. Of about 95,000 clones in the sample, roughly 65% were seen once.

The rearrangement uses TRBV27 and TRBJ2-3; TRBD2 might be the D (5 bases). The clonotype originates from a person aged 25 to 85 with non-small cell lung cancer. The source material was tumor tissue, sampled at baseline. The CDR3 nucleotides are TGTGCCAGCAGTCGGACTTACACAGATACGCAGTATTTT. Its protein product is CASSRTYTDTQYF.